This entry features one T cell receptor (beta chain) sequence. Its antigen is as yet unknown. Time point given: cycle 4 day 1 (C4D1), after 6 weeks of nivolumab. With no exception, relapse followed autologous stem cell transplantation in all patients, and brentuximab vedotin exposure varied. These data are taken from a study of PD-1 blockade in classical Hodgkin lymphoma. In the study overall: A 3 mg/kg intravenous dose of nivolumab was received by patients every 2 weeks. General study results and limits: Newly diagnosed patients were reported to start with lower TCR diversity than healthy donors. Diversity similar to that of newly diagnosed patients was seen at baseline in complete responders. The authors have not defined what causes the repertoire differences, possibly disease activity or prior therapy.

Per the germline V gene, CDR1 is KGHSH and CDR2 is LQKENI. Trimming shortened V by 5 bases and J by 0 bases, and 5 bases separated the two germline ends. This CDR3 has 13 residues. The assay was immunoSEQ multiplex PCR, and TCRdb's table has in-frame clones only and misses some. The sample lists 50,000 or so clones, around 89% occurring once. The sequence was obtained from a human donor with classical Hodgkin lymphoma. The specimen comprised peripheral blood mononuclear cells (PBMCs), sampled before the fourth cycle of nivolumab. The J gene is TRBJ1-3, the V gene TRBV18; no reliable D call. CDR3 DNA: TGTGCCAGCTCAGATGCCTCTGGAAACACCATATATTTT. Encoded protein: CASSDASGNTIYF. Supplemented by reference TRBV18 and TRBJ1-3, the full variable domain reads NAGVMQNPRHLVRRRGQEARLRCSPMKGHSHVYWYRQLPEEGLKFMVYLQKENIIDESGMPKERFSAEFPKEGPSILRIQQVVRGDSAAYFCASSDASGNTIYFGEGSWLTVV.